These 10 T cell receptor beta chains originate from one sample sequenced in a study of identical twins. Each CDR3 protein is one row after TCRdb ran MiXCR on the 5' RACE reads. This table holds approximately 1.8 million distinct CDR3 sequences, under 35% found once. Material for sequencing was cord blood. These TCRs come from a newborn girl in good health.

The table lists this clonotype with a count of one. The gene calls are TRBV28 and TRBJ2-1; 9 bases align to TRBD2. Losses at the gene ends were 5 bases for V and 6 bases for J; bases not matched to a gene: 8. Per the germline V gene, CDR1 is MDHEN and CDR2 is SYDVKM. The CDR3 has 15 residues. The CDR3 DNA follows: TGTGCCAGCAGTAAGATAGCGGGAGTACCCAATGAGCAGTTCTTC. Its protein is CASSKIAGVPNEQFF.

The CDR3 sequence: CASNPQGSSYNEQFF. The CDR3 nucleotides read TGTGCCAGCAACCCGCAGGGGAGCTCCTACAATGAGCAGTTCTTC. J is TRBJ2-1 and V is TRBV7-9; maybe TRBD1 (6 bases). CDR3 length: 15 residues. Trimming left V 7 bases short and J 0 bases short, with 13 bases between. Looked up from germline, CDR1 is SEHNR and CDR2 is FQNEAQ (reference sequence).

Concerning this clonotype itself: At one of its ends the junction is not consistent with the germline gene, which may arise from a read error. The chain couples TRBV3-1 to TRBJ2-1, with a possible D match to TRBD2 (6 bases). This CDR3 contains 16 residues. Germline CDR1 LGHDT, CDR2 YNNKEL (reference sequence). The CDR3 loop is CASGQDGGRLGNEQFF. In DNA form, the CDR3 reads TGTGCCAGCGGCCAAGATGGGGGGAGATTGGGGAATGAGCAGTTCTTC.

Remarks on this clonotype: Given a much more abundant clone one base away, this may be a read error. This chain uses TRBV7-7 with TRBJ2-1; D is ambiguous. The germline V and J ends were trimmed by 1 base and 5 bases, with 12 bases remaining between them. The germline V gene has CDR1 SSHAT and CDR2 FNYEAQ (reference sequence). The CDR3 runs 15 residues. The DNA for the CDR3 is TGTGCCAGCAGCTTAGAGACTTGCGGCAACAATGAGCAGTTCTTC. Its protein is CASSLETCGNNEQFF. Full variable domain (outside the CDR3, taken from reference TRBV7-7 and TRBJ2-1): GAGVSQSPRYKVTKRGQDVTLRCDPISSHATLYWYQQALGQGPEFLTYFNYEAQPDKSGLPSDRFSAERPEGSISTLTIQRTEQRDSAMYRCASSLETCGNNEQFFGPGTRLTVL.

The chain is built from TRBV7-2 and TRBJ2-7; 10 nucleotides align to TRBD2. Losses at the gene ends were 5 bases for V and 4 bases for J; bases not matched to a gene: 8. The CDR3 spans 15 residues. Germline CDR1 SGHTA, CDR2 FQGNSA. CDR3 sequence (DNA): TGTGCCAGCAGCCTACAGATAGCGGGAGGTTACGAGCAGTACTTC. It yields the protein CASSLQIAGGYEQYF.

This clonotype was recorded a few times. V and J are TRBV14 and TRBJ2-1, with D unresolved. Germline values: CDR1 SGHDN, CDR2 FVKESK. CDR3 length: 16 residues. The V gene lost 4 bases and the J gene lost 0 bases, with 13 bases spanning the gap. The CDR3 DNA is TGTGCCAGCAGCCGCCCTGGCAGCGCCTCCTACAATGAGCAGTTCTTC. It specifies CASSRPGSASYNEQFF.

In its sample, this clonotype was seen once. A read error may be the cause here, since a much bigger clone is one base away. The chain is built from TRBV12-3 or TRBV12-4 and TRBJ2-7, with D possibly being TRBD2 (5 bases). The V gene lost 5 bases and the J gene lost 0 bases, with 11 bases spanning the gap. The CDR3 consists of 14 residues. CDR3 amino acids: CASSVDGVSYEQYF. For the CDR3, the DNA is TGTGCCAGCAGTGTAGACGGGGTCTCCTACGAGCAGTACTTC.

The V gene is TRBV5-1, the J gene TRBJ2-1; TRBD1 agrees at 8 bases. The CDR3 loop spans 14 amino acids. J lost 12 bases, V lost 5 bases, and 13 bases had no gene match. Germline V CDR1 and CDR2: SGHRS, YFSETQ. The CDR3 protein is CASRGQASTDTQFF. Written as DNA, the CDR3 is TGCGCCAGCAGGGGACAGGCTAGCACAGATACGCAGTTCTTC.

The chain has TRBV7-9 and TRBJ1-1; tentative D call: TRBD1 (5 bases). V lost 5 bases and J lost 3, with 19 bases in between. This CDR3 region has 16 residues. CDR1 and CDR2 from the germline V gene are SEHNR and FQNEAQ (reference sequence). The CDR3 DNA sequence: TGTGCCAGCAGCCCCCGAGGAGACAGCGGTGACACTGAAGCTTTCTTT. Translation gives CASSPRGDSGDTEAFF.

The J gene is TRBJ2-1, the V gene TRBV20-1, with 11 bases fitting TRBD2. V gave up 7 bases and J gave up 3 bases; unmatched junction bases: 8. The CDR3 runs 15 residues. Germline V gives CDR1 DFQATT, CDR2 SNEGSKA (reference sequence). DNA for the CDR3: TGCAGTGTCCCCACTAGCGGGAGATTCTACAATGAGCAGTTCTTC. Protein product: CSVPTSGRFYNEQFF.